This TCR beta chain stems from a study of blood T cell repertoires in COVID-19. Per the authors' pipeline: Estimation of nucleated cell counts was performed using reference gene primer amplification. Measured with immunoSEQ multiplex PCR; TCRdb has only the in-frame clones, and not every one. The D gene and trimming were derived from the DNA, and the V and J assignments and clone size from that table. Seen here are tens of thousands of clones, 75% to 85% observed once, and the top ten hold just under 25%. In germline, CDR1 is DFQATT, CDR2 SNEGSKA (reference sequence). This CDR3 has 11 residues. Germline trimming cut 5 bases from V and 6 bases from J; bases unmatched to any gene: 2.

This receptor was identified in a man between 60 and 75 years old with acute or convalescent COVID-19. Sequences were obtained from peripheral blood. This chain links TRBV20-1 with TRBJ1-2; TRBD1 matches 8 bases. The CDR3 bases are TGCAGTGCTCAGACAGGGGATGGCTACACCTTC. Its translation: CSAQTGDGYTF.